What follows are 17 T cell receptor beta chains derived from one specimen sequenced in a study of cytomegalovirus exposure and HLA in healthy donors. Amplification used 60 Vbeta primers and 13 Jbeta primers. The assay was immunoSEQ multiplex PCR, and TCRdb's table has in-frame clones only and misses some. The sample is made up of roughly 120,000 clones, and the top ten hold roughly 6.6% of it. Sample: PBMCs. Source of these receptors: a man aged 40-49 years in good health and CMV-seropositive.

This sequence joins TRBV18 and TRBJ1-1; possibly TRBD1 for D (6 bases). Germline V lookup: CDR1 KGHSH, CDR2 LQKENI. The V end was cut by 5 bases, the J end by 4 bases, with 8 bases between. The CDR3 is 12 residues long. The CDR3 sequence is CASSKGVTEAFF. CDR3 DNA: TGTGCCAGCTCAAAGGGGGTCACTGAAGCTTTCTTT.

The CDR3 nucleotides are TGCGCCAGCCGACTAGCGGGAATCTACAATGAGCAGTTCTTC. This codes for CASRLAGIYNEQFF. The chain joins TRBV10-2 to TRBJ2-1; TRBD2 matches at 11 bases. The V gene's germline CDR1 is WSHSY and CDR2 SAAADI. The CDR3 consists of 14 residues. V was pared by 8 bases and J by 3 bases, with 3 bases of the junction left unmatched.

The V gene is TRBV28, the J gene TRBJ2-7; D not certain. The CDR3 totals 12 residues. Trimming left V 5 bases short and J 1 base short, with 6 bases between. Germline V CDR1 and CDR2: MDHEN, SYDVKM. The CDR3 DNA reads as TGTGCCAGCAGTCCCCAATCCTACGAGCAGTACTTC. Protein: CASSPQSYEQYF.

This rearrangement joins TRBV6-5 to TRBJ2-6; 8 nucleotides agree with TRBD1. Germline loops: CDR1 MNHEY, CDR2 SVGAGI. Germline trimming cut 6 bases from V and 2 bases from J; bases unmatched to any gene: 3. CDR3 size: 15 residues. CDR3 bases: TGTGCCAGCAGGCGACAGGGGACTGGGGCCAACGTCCTGACTTTC. This codes for CASRRQGTGANVLTF.

The chain links TRBV14 to TRBJ1-3; no definite D call. Between the trimmed V and J ends, which lost 1 base and 7 bases, there was a span of 11 bases. There are 14 residues in the CDR3. CDR1 SGHDN and CDR2 FVKESK come from the germline V gene. CDR3 protein: CASSQGSGQNTIYF. The CDR3 coding sequence is TGTGCCAGCAGCCAAGGTTCTGGTCAGAACACCATATATTTT. The full variable domain, with the rest looked up from reference TRBV14 and TRBJ1-3, is EAGVTQFPSHSVIEKGQTVTLRCDPISGHDNLYWYRRVMGKEIKFLLHFVKESKQDESGMPNNRFLAERTGGTYSTLKVQPAELEDSGVYFCASSQGSGQNTIYFGEGSWLTVV.

The genes are TRBV6-5 and TRBJ2-7; tentatively, D is TRBD1 (5 bases). Germline V lookup: CDR1 MNHEY, CDR2 SVGAGI. The CDR3 length is 13 residues. Trimming pared 8 bases from V and 6 bases from J, leaving 17 bases between. As DNA, the CDR3 is TGTGCCAGCGGGCTTGGCAGGGATTTCGAGCAGTACTTC. It is translated as CASGLGRDFEQYF.

The rearrangement links TRBV28 to TRBJ1-5; maybe TRBD1 (5 bases). Germline V gene data show CDR1 as MDHEN and CDR2 as SYDVKM. The CDR3 covers 15 residues. V lost 7 bases to trimming and J lost 7 bases, with 20 bases between them. CDR3: CASTITGAINQPQHF. CDR3 bases: TGTGCCAGCACCATTACAGGAGCGATCAACCAGCCCCAGCATTTT. Full variable domain (outside the CDR3, taken from reference TRBV28 and TRBJ1-5): DVKVTQSSRYLVKRTGEKVFLECVQDMDHENMFWYRQDPGLGLRLIYFSYDVKMKEKGDIPEGYSVSREKKERFSLILESASTNQTSMYLCASTITGAINQPQHFGDGTRLSIL.

J is TRBJ2-1 and V is TRBV7-3, with 14 positions matching TRBD2. With 3 bases clipped from V and 4 bases from J, the junction kept 14 bases outside the gene matches. The CDR3 is 20 amino acids. CDR1 is SGHTA and CDR2 is FQGTGA in the germline V gene. In DNA, the CDR3 is TGTGCCAGCAGCTTTTGGGGAGGACTAGCGGGAGGAGGACGGTACAATGAGCAGTTCTTC. Translated, it gives CASSFWGGLAGGGRYNEQFF.

The chain recombines TRBV5-1 with TRBJ2-5; TRBD2 agrees at 7 bases. There are 15 residues in the CDR3. V shed 7 bases, J shed 0 bases, and the junction held 9 bases outside the gene matches. The germline V gene has CDR1 SGHRS and CDR2 YFSETQ. The DNA for the CDR3 is TGCGCCAGCCCAAATGTGGGAGGGGACCAAGAGACCCAGTACTTC. This translates into CASPNVGGDQETQYF.

V and J are TRBV10-3 and TRBJ1-5, with 9 bases fitting TRBD1. The junction had 2 bases not matched to a gene; V was cut back by 5 bases and J by 0 bases. CDR1 and CDR2 from the germline V gene are ENHRY and SYGVKD. There are 15 residues in the CDR3. The chain's CDR3 is CAISRTGDSNQPQHF. CDR3 sequence (DNA): TGTGCCATCAGTCGGACAGGGGATAGCAATCAGCCCCAGCATTTT.

V is TRBV11-2 and J is TRBJ2-5, with 11 bases that match TRBD2. Trimming at V came to 5 bases and at J to 5 bases, leaving 7 bases not matched to a gene. This CDR3 region has 15 residues. Looked up from germline, CDR1 is SGHAT and CDR2 is FQNNGV. CDR3 in DNA: TGTGCCAGCAGCCAAGGACTAGCGGGTGTGGAGACCCAGTACTTC. Its protein is CASSQGLAGVETQYF.

The gene calls are TRBV19 and TRBJ2-2; a weak D match, TRBD1 (5 bases). Germline loops: CDR1 LNHDA, CDR2 SQIVND (reference sequence). The length of the CDR3 is 14 residues. Trimming shortened V by 10 bases and J by 0 bases, and 12 bases separated the two germline ends. The CDR3 region has the DNA TGTGCCATCGGCAGGGCCTCGAACACCGGGGAGCTGTTTTTT. Translating gives CAIGRASNTGELFF. Full variable domain (remainder filled in from reference TRBV19 and TRBJ2-2): DGGITQSPKYLFRKEGQNVTLSCEQNLNHDAMYWYRQDPGQGLRLIYYSQIVNDFQKGDIAEGYSVSREKKESFPLTVTSAQKNPTAFYLCAIGRASNTGELFFGEGSRLTVL.

This chain links TRBV2 with TRBJ2-5, with TRBD2 identical over 10 bases. The CDR3 is 16 amino acids. V trimming: 7 bases; J trimming: 5 bases; junction bases outside the gene matches: 13. Germline CDR1 reads SNHLY; CDR2 reads FYNNEI. The CDR3 sequence is CASKKESGGGRETQYF. The CDR3 nucleotides read TGTGCCAGCAAAAAGGAGAGCGGGGGGGGACGGGAGACCCAGTACTTC.

V is TRBV6-5 and J is TRBJ2-7; a possible D gene is TRBD2 (5 bases). The CDR3 extends over 13 amino acids. The germline gives CDR1 MNHEY, CDR2 SVGAGI. The V end was cut by 4 bases, the J end by 6 bases, with 13 bases between. Written as DNA, the CDR3 is TGTGCCAGCAGTTCGGGGTACGGGTCCGAGCAGTACTTC. Encoded protein: CASSSGYGSEQYF.

V usage is TRBV29-1 and J usage is TRBJ2-3; 8 bases match TRBD1. J was trimmed by 2 bases and V by 7 bases; bases with no gene match: 8. The CDR3 sequence is 14 residues long. Germline V lookup: CDR1 SQVTM, CDR2 ANQGSEA. The CDR3 DNA follows: TGCAGCGCCAGGGACAGGACCAACACAGATACGCAGTATTTT. Translation gives CSARDRTNTDTQYF.

The chain links TRBV28 to TRBJ1-5; TRBD1 matches 7 bases. This CDR3 is 15 amino acids long. Germline-derived CDR1 and CDR2 are MDHEN and SYDVKM. After removal of 10 bases from V and 7 bases from J, the junction contained 16 bases not matched to a gene. The CDR3 is CATTRRTGSRQPQHF. CDR3 bases: TGTGCCACCACACGCCGGACAGGTTCGAGGCAGCCCCAGCATTTT.

The chain uses TRBV5-1 and TRBJ2-5, with a weak D call TRBD1 (6 bases). The length of the CDR3 is 15 residues. V was cut by 6 bases and J by 2 bases, with 17 bases left in between. CDR1 is SGHRS and CDR2 is YFSETQ in the germline V gene. The CDR3 loop is CASNPWGDRQETQYF. The CDR3 nucleotides read TGCGCCAGCAACCCTTGGGGAGACAGGCAAGAGACCCAGTACTTC.